The 11 T cell receptor beta chains listed next were all sequenced from one sample in a study of breast tumors, draining lymph nodes, adjacent tissues. Axillary draining lymph nodes of breast cancer patients supplied the node samples. TCRdb re-called the multiplex PCR reads with MiXCR, one entry per CDR3 protein. In the table there are about 80,000 distinct CDR3 sequences, roughly a fifth of which are singletons. The sequenced material came from axillary lymph node tissue. The source of these receptors is a female donor with breast cancer. Some clones in this sample may be carry-over from other donors' samples.

This clonotype was observed a handful of times. The chain carries TRBV5-4 and TRBJ2-1, with D possibly TRBD1 on 6 matching bases. V was shortened by 2 bases and J by 12 bases, with 24 bases between the two germline ends. The germline V gene has CDR1 SGHNT and CDR2 YYREEE (reference sequence). CDR3 length: 16 amino acids. The CDR3 coding sequence is TGTGCCAGCAGCTTCCCCACGGGACGTTCGCGAGGGGGGCAGTTCTTC. Translation gives CASSFPTGRSRGGQFF.

This clonotype was seen many times. The rearrangement joins TRBV5-4 to TRBJ2-7, with TRBD1 as a possible D gene (6 bases). Trimming cost V 4 bases and J 5 bases, with 22 bases left between them. This CDR3 region has 16 residues. Germline CDR1 reads SGHNT; CDR2 reads YYREEE (reference sequence). CDR3 nucleotides: TGTGCCAGCAGCCCTGGACAGACCGGCCTTCGGGACGAGCAGTACTTC. Translation: CASSPGQTGLRDEQYF.

This clonotype has at least ten counts. The chain is built from TRBV7-9 and TRBJ1-4; TRBD1 matches 11 bases. The CDR3 consists of 15 residues. Germline-derived CDR1 and CDR2 are SEHNR and FQNEAQ (reference sequence). Trimming at V came to 5 bases and at J to 5 bases, leaving 4 bases not matched to a gene. In nucleotides, the CDR3 is TGTGCCAGCAGCCTCGGGACAGGGGGGAATGAAAAACTGTTTTTT. It encodes CASSLGTGGNEKLFF.

This chain connects TRBV5-6 to TRBJ2-7; TRBD2 matches 10 bases. The CDR3 is 15 amino acids. In germline, CDR1 is SGHDT, CDR2 YYEEEE. V lost 7 bases, J lost 5 bases, and 12 bases stayed unmatched. CDR3 coding DNA: TGTGCCAGCGGCTCAGGGACTAGCGCAAGTCACGAGCAGTACTTC. As protein: CASGSGTSASHEQYF.

Comment on this clonotype: Possible read error: a much larger clone is one base away. This sequence joins TRBV10-3 and TRBJ2-6, with D possibly TRBD1 on 5 matching bases. The CDR3 is 14 amino acids. The germline V gene encodes CDR1 ENHRY and CDR2 SYGVKD. CDR3 nucleotide sequence: TGTGCCATCAGTGACAGCTCTGGGGCCAACGTCCTGGCTTTC. It specifies CAISDSSGANVLAF.

Ten or more counts support this clonotype. J is TRBJ1-2 and V is TRBV7-2; D is ambiguous. The length of the CDR3 is 14 residues. The V end lost 1 base, the J end lost 3 bases, and 9 bases lay between the germline ends. Looked up from germline, CDR1 is SGHTA and CDR2 is FQGNSA. The DNA for the CDR3 is TGTGCCAGCAGCTTAGTGGGGTTGGACTATGGCTACACCTTC. Amino acids: CASSLVGLDYGYTF.

This clonotype showed up many times. The gene calls are TRBV12-3 or TRBV12-4 and TRBJ2-7; 12 bases fit TRBD2. Trimming took 2 bases from V and 7 from J; bases not matched to a gene: 3. CDR3 length: 14 residues. CDR3 region: CASSLLAGGEEQYF. CDR3 DNA sequence: TGTGCCAGCAGTTTACTAGCGGGAGGGGAAGAGCAGTACTTC.

This clonotype came up many times. The genes are TRBV7-6 and TRBJ2-2; D may correspond to TRBD1 or TRBD2 (5 bases each). The germline V gene has CDR1 SGHVS and CDR2 FNYEAQ. Trimming left V 5 bases short and J 0 bases short, with 19 bases between. This CDR3 has 18 amino acids. CDR3 DNA sequence: TGTGCCAGCAGCAGGGACCCCACGACAGATACGAACACCGGGGAGCTGTTTTTT. Its protein is CASSRDPTTDTNTGELFF.

This clonotype occurred many times. This sequence joins TRBV20-1 and TRBJ2-3, with 9 bases identical to TRBD1. The junction had 5 bases not matched to a gene; V was cut back by 3 bases and J by 1 base. CDR1 and CDR2 (germline): DFQATT, SNEGSKA (reference sequence). This CDR3 region has 15 residues. The CDR3 nucleotides are TGCAGTGCTAGTCAACGGACAGGGGGCACAGATACGCAGTATTTT. Protein product: CSASQRTGGTDTQYF.

There are many counts of this clonotype. The CDR3 region has the DNA TGTGCCAGCAGTGAAGGCGTGACAGGGAACTATGGCTACACCTTC. This codes for CASSEGVTGNYGYTF. The chain has TRBV6-1 and TRBJ1-2; 7 bases are shared with TRBD1. Unmatched junction bases numbered 4, after V lost 1 base and J lost 2 bases. This CDR3 comprises 15 residues. Germline V gives CDR1 MNHNS, CDR2 SASEGT.

This clonotype was counted between two and nine times. This may come from a read error, since a much larger clone is one base off. V usage is TRBV11-2 and J usage is TRBJ1-2; D gene uncertain. The V gene's germline CDR1 is SGHAT and CDR2 FQNNGV. The CDR3 covers 14 residues. This CDR3 reads CACSNQMVSYGYTF. CDR3 in DNA: TGTGCCTGCAGCAATCAAATGGTCAGCTATGGCTACACCTTC.